This T cell receptor (beta chain) came from a study of sequential checkpoint blockade in melanoma. The wider study: Matched biopsies came pretreatment and at week 13 for approximately 21 patients.

As for this clone: Its antigen remains unknown.

The method was immunoSEQ multiplex PCR; TCRdb's version includes in-frame clones alone and lacks a portion of them. The sample lists some 2,500 clones; about 20% were seen once. Treatment meaning: randomized to nivolumab then ipilimumab (arm A) or the reverse (arm B). Study-level points and caveats: PD-L1 staining and CD8+ counts, not mutational load, tracked tumor T-cell clonality.

The CDR3 consists of 14 residues. Germline loops: CDR1 KGHSH, CDR2 LQKENI. V was pared by 3 bases and J by 5 bases, with 13 bases between. The sequence came from a human donor with melanoma. The chain combines TRBV18 with TRBJ1-1; TRBD1 might be the D (6 bases). This sample comprised tumor tissue (inferred from file names), obtained from a patient given nivolumab and ipilimumab in sequence. Written as DNA, the CDR3 is TGTGCCAGCTCACCGGGGGCGGGGGATACTGAAGCTTTCTTT. Translation gives CASSPGAGDTEAFF. The complete variable domain, with remaining parts taken from reference TRBV18 and TRBJ1-1, reads NAGVMQNPRHLVRRRGQEARLRCSPMKGHSHVYWYRQLPEEGLKFMVYLQKENIIDESGMPKERFSAEFPKEGPSILRIQQVVRGDSAAYFCASSPGAGDTEAFFGQGTRLTVV.